Listed here is a single TCR beta chain. What it binds is unknown. The table came from immunoSEQ multiplex PCR; TCRdb's copy has only in-frame clones and leaves some out. The table lists 350,000 or so clones, about nine tenths of them singletons, with about 0.8% in the top ten. From germline, CDR1 is MNHEY and CDR2 SVGAGI. V shed 2 bases and J 6 bases; nucleotides not matched to a gene: 7. The CDR3 length is 15 residues. The sample belongs to a study of cytomegalovirus exposure and HLA in healthy donors. Study findings and constraints: Cytomegalovirus association was assigned to more than 150 TCR beta chains. Confirmation in vitro established that three CMV-associated chains were specific for CMV antigens. Subsequent analysis of the 120 or so validation repertoires found a tendency for first-cohort TCR clusters to co-occur.

The source of this sequence is a woman aged 18-29 years in good health and CMV-seronegative. This rearrangement joins TRBV6-5 to TRBJ2-1; 7 bases are shared with TRBD2. Source material: PBMCs. Written as DNA, the CDR3 is TGTGCCAGCAGTTACCGCGGGAGAGTGGGCAATGAGCAGTTCTTC. Protein sequence: CASSYRGRVGNEQFF.